The TCR beta chain described here comes from a study of shared clonotypes between healthy human individuals. Points from the study as a whole: Researchers sampled blood only, noting tissue repertoires likely differ.

Points on this clone: Its antigen is unknown.

Selected positively for CCR7 and CD45RO-negative, naive CD8 cells excluded terminally differentiated effector memory CD45RA+ cells. Only in-frame clones appear in the TCRdb table, and some are missing; sequencing was by immunoSEQ multiplex PCR. This repertoire shows over 2 million clones, over 85% found once; its top ten account for 1.1%. The CDR3 is 13 residues long. Trimming at V came to 3 bases and at J to 6 bases, leaving 4 bases not matched to a gene. Looked up from germline, CDR1 is LNHDA and CDR2 is SQIVND (reference sequence). The sample was naive CD8+ T cells sorted from blood. This clonotype originated in a man aged 18 to 30 in good health. The chain couples TRBV19 to TRBJ2-7, with TRBD1 identical over 8 bases. The CDR3 DNA reads as TGTGCCAGTAGTATGTTACAGGGGGGCGAGCAGTACTTC. Its translation is CASSMLQGGEQYF.